This T cell receptor beta chain originates from a study of cytomegalovirus exposure and HLA in healthy donors. As concerns this clone: Its target is unknown.

The germline V gene encodes CDR1 MNHEY and CDR2 SVGAGI. This CDR3 has 15 amino acids. Trimming pared 7 bases from V and 4 bases from J, leaving 19 bases between. This PCR relied on a set of 60 Vbeta primers and 13 Jbeta primers. Sequencing used immunoSEQ multiplex PCR; TCRdb keeps in-frame clones, though not all of them. The sample shows about 180,000 clones, over 65% of them seen only once. The study's findings and limits: One later analysis reportedly identified an Asian-associated ancestry cluster that showed fewer N-insertions than the approximately 710-donor mean. An analysis that came later showed most CMV-associated TCR beta chains appearing HLA-restricted. The dataset shows that most TCR sequences were rare, while some public TCRs occurred in many donors.

J is TRBJ1-2 and V is TRBV6-5; D perhaps matches TRBD1 (6 bases). The clonotype was recovered from a young man in good health and CMV-seronegative. Input material: PBMCs. The CDR3 here is CASTPGQGRGYGYTF. In DNA form, the CDR3 reads TGTGCCAGCACCCCGGGTCAGGGGAGGGGCTATGGCTACACCTTC.